The T cell receptor beta chain under discussion was sequenced for a study of response to subunit inactivated influenza vaccine. Points from the study as a whole: The authors suggested that every seasonal influenza vaccination recruits few new T cells.

A note on this clonotype: The antigen is undetermined.

One entry per CDR3 protein results from TCRdb running MiXCR on the RT-PCR reads. Of hundreds of thousands of distinct CDR3 sequences listed, about a fifth are singletons. The CDR3 consists of 14 residues. V lost 6 bases, J lost 5 bases, and 10 bases stayed unmatched. CDR1 is DFQATT, CDR2 SNEGSKA, per germline (reference sequence). This clonotype was obtained from a man between 50 and 59 years old who received an inactivated influenza vaccine. The input for sequencing was PBMCs from blood, taken roughly 5 days after vaccination. The J gene is TRBJ1-5, the V gene TRBV20-1; the match to TRBD1 covers 7 bases. This CDR3 reads CSALGTAQYQPQHF. In DNA form, the CDR3 reads TGCAGTGCCCTCGGGACAGCACAATATCAGCCCCAGCATTTT.